This T cell receptor (beta chain) was retrieved from a study of blood T cell repertoires in COVID-19. In assigning cohorts, the study relied on participant-reported clinical history. The table came from immunoSEQ multiplex PCR; TCRdb's copy has only in-frame clones and leaves some out. The sample shows around 160,000 clones, around 90% of them seen only once. The CDR3 spans 15 residues. Germline CDR1 is MDHEN and CDR2 is SYDVKM. Trimming stripped 7 bases from V and 3 bases from J, with 16 bases between. V is TRBV28 and J is TRBJ1-5; D is possibly TRBD1 (6 bases). This TCR was sampled from a woman in her 40s who had been exposed to COVID-19. Sequenced: PBMCs or T cells enriched from blood (not recorded which). The CDR3 DNA is TGTGCCAGCAAGACTGTTAGGGGGACCAATCAGCCCCAGCATTTT. Translating it yields CASKTVRGTNQPQHF.